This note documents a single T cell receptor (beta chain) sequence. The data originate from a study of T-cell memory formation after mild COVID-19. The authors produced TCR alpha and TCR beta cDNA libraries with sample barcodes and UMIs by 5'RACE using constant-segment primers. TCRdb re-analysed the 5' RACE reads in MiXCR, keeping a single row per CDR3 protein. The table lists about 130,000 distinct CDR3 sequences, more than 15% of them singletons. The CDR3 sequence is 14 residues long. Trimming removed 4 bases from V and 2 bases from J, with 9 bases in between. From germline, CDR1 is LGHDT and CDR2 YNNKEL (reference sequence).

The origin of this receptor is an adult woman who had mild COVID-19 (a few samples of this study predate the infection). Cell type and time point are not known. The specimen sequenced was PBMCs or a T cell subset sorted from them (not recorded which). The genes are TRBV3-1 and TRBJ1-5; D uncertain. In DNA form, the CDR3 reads TGTGCCAGCAGCCGCTCAGGAGGCAATCAGCCCCAGCATTTT. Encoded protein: CASSRSGGNQPQHF.